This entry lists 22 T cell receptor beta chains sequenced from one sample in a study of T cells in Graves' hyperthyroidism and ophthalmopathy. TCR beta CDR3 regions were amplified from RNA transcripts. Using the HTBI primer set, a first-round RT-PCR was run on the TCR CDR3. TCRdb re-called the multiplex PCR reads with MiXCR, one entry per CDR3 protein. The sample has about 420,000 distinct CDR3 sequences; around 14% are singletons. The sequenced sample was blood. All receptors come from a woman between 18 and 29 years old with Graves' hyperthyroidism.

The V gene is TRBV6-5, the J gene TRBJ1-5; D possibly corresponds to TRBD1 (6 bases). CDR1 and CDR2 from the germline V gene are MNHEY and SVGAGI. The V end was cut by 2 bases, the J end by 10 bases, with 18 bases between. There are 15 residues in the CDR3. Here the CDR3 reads CASSYRRGVVFPQHF. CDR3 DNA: TGTGCCAGCAGTTACAGGAGGGGGGTCGTTTTCCCCCAGCATTTT.

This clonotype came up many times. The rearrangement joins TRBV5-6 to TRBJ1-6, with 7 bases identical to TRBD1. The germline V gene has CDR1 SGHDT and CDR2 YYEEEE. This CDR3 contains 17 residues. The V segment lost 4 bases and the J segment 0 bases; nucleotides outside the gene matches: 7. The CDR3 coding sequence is TGTGCCAGCAGCCGCCGACGGACAGGCTCCTATAATTCACCCCTCCACTTT. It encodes CASSRRRTGSYNSPLHF. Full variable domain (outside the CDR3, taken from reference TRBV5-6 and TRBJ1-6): DAGVTQSPTHLIKTRGQQVTLRCSPKSGHDTVSWYQQALGQGPQFIFQYYEEEERQRGNFPDRFSGHQFPNYSSELNVNALLLGDSALYLCASSRRRTGSYNSPLHFGNGTRLTVT.

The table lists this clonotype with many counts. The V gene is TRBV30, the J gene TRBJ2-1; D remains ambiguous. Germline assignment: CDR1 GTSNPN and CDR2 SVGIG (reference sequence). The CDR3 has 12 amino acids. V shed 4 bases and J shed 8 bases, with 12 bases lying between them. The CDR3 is CAWTAGDDEQFF. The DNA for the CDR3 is TGTGCCTGGACCGCTGGGGATGATGAGCAGTTCTTC.

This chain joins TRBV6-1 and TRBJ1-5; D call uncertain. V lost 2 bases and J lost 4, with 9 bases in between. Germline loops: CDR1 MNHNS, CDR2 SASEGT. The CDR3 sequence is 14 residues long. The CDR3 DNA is TGTGCCAGCAGTGAAACCAACCTGAATCAGCCCCAGCATTTT. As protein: CASSETNLNQPQHF.

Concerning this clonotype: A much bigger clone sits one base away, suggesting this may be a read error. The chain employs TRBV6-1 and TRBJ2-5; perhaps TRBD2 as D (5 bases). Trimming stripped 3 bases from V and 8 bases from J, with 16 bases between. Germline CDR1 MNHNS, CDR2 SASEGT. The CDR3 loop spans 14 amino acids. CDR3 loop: CASSDPDPGSTQYF. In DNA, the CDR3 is TGTGCCAGCAGTGATCCCGACCCGGGATCTACCCAGTACTTC.

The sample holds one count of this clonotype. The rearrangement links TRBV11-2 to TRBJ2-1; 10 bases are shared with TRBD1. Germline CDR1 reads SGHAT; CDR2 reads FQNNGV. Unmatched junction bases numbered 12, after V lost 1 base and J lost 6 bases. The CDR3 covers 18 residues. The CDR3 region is CASSLVSPGTGDFNEQFF. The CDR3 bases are TGTGCCAGCAGCTTAGTATCCCCCGGGACAGGGGATTTCAATGAGCAGTTCTTC.

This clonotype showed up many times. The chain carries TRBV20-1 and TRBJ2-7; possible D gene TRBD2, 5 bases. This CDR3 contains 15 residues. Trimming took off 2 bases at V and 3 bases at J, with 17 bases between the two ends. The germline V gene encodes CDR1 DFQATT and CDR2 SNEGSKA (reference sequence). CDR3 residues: CSARHLRTRDYEQYF. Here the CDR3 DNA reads TGCAGTGCTAGACACCTTAGAACTAGGGACTACGAGCAGTACTTC.

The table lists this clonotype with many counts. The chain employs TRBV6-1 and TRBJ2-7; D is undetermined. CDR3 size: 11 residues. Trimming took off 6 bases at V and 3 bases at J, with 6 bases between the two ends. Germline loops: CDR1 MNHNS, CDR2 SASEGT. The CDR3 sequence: CASSEFYEQYF. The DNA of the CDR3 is TGTGCCAGCAGCGAGTTCTACGAGCAGTACTTC.

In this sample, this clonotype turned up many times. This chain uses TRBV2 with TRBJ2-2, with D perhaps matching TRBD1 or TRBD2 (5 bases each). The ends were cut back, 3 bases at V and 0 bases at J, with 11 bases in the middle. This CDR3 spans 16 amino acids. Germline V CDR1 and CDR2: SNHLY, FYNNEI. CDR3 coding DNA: TGTGCCAGCAGTGAGAGTGGGGGTACGAACACCGGGGAGCTGTTTTTT. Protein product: CASSESGGTNTGELFF.

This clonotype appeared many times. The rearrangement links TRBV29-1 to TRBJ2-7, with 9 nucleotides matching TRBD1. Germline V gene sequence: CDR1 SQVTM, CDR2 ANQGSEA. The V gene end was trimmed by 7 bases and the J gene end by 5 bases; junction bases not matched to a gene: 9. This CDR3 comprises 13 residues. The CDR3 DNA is TGCAGCGCTAGGGACAGGGACGTAGACGAGCAGTACTTC. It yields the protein CSARDRDVDEQYF.

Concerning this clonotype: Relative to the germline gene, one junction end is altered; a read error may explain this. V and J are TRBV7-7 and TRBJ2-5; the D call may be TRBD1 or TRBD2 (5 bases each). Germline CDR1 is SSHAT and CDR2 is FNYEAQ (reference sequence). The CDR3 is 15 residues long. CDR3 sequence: CASRLNDRVQETQYF. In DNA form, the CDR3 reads TGTGCTAGCAGACTAAATGACAGAGTCCAAGAGACCCAGTACTTC.

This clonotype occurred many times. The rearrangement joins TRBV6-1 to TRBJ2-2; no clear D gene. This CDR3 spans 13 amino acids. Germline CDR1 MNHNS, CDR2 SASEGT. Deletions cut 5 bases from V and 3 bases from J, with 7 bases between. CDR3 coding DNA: TGTGCCAGCAGTCCATCTGACACCGGGGAGCTGTTTTTT. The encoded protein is CASSPSDTGELFF.

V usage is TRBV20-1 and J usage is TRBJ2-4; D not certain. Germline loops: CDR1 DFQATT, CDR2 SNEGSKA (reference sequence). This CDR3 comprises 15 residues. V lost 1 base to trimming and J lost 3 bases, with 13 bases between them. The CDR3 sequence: CSARAFSRGKNIQYF. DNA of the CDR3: TGCAGTGCTAGAGCCTTCAGTAGAGGCAAAAACATTCAGTACTTC.

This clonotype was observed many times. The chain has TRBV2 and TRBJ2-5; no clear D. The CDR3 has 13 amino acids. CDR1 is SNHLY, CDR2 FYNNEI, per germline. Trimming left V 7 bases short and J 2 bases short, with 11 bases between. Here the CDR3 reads CASTGSLQETQYF. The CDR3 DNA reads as TGTGCCAGCACCGGTAGTTTACAAGAGACCCAGTACTTC.

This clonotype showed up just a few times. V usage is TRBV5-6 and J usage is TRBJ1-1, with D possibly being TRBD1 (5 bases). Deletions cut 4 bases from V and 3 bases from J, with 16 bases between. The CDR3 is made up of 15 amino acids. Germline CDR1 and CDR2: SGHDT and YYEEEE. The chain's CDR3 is CASSPEGYAHTEAFF. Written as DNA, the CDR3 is TGTGCCAGCAGCCCCGAGGGGTATGCTCACACTGAAGCTTTCTTT.

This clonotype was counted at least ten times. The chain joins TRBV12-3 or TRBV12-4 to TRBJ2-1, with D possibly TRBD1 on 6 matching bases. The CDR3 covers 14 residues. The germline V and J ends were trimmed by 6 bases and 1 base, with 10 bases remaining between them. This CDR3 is CASRGQGSYNEQFF. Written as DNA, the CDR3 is TGTGCCAGCAGGGGGCAGGGGTCCTACAATGAGCAGTTCTTC.

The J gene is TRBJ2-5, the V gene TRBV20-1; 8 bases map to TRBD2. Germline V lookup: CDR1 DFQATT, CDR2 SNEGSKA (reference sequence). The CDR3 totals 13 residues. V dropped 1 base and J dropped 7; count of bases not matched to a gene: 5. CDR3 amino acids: CSARAGAGGTQYF. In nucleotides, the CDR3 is TGCAGTGCTAGAGCGGGGGCGGGGGGGACCCAGTACTTC.

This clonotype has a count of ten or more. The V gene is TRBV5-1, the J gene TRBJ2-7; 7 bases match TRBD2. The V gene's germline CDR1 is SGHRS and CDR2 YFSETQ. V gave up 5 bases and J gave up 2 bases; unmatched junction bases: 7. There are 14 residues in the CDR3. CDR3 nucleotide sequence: TGCGCCAGCAGTAGGGAGGGGTTCGCCTACGAGCAGTACTTC. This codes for CASSREGFAYEQYF.

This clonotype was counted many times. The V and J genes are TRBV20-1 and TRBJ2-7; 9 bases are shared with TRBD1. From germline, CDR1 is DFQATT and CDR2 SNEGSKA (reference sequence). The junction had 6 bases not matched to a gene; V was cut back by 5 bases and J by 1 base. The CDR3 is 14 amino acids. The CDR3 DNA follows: TGCAGTGCTGGGACAGGGCGTAGGTCCTACGAGCAGTACTTC. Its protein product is CSAGTGRRSYEQYF.

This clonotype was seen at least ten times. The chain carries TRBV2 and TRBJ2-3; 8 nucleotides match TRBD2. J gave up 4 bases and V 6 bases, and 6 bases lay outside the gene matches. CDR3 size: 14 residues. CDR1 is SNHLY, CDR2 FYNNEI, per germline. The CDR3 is CASRTGGAADTQYF. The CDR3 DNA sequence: TGTGCCAGCAGGACCGGGGGGGCCGCAGATACGCAGTATTTT.

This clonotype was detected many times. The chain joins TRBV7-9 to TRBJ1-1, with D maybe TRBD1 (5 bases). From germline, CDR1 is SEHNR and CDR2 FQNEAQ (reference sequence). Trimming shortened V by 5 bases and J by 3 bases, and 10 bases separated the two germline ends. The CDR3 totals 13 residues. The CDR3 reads CASSLQTDTEAFF. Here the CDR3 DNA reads TGTGCCAGCAGCCTCCAGACAGACACTGAAGCTTTCTTT.

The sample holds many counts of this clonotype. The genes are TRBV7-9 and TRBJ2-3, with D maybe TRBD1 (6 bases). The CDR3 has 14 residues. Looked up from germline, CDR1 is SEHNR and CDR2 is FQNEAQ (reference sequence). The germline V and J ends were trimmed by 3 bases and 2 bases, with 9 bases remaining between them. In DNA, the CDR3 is TGTGCCAGCAGCTTGGGGGCCCCCACAGATACGCAGTATTTT. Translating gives CASSLGAPTDTQYF. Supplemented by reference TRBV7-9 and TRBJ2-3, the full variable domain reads DTGVSQNPRHKITKRGQNVTFRCDPISEHNRLYWYRQTLGQGPEFLTYFQNEAQLEKSRLLSDRFSAERPKGSFSTLEIQRTEQGDSAMYLCASSLGAPTDTQYFGPGTRLTVL.